Listed below are T cell receptor beta chains from one sample, sequenced in a study of molecular identifiers for immune sequencing clone quantification. MiXCR, run by TCRdb on the PCR reads, gives a single entry per CDR3 protein. The sample includes about 320,000 distinct CDR3 sequences, about 23% seen only once; the top ten take 0.65% to 0.75%. Sample: naive CD8+ T cells from blood, with Jurkat cell RNA spiked in. These receptors were obtained from a human donor in good health. Some libraries in this study had Jurkat cell RNA spiked in. The CDR3 runs from the conserved cysteine through the conserved F or W. D genes are given only for firm matches. Rows may omit the clone size; those that give it use once, few, many or a size class.

TRBV13	TRBJ2-7	-	few	CASSSRDRTYEQYF	TGTGCCAGCAGCTCCCGGGACCGGACCTACGAGCAGTACTTC
TRBV27	TRBJ2-1	-	-	CASSFSPSGVNEQFF	TGTGCCAGCAGTTTTTCTCCCAGCGGTGTAAATGAGCAGTTCTTC
TRBV10-3	TRBJ2-3	-	-	CAISEQPDTQYF	TGTGCCATCAGTGAACAGCCAGATACGCAGTATTTT
TRBV4-3	TRBJ2-5	TRBD2	few	CASSPLAGDQETQYF	TGCGCCAGCAGTCCACTAGCGGGGGACCAAGAGACCCAGTACTTC
TRBV13	TRBJ1-5	-	few	CASSSSRGGLPSNQPQHF	TGTGCCAGCAGCTCATCAAGAGGGGGTCTCCCTAGCAATCAGCCCCAGCATTTT
TRBV19	TRBJ2-6	TRBD1	few	CASKETGSSGANVLTF	TGTGCCAGTAAAGAGACAGGGAGCTCTGGGGCCAACGTCCTGACTTTC
TRBV10-3	TRBJ2-5	TRBD2	-	CAIKQAGAQGTQYF	TGTGCCATCAAGCAAGCGGGGGCCCAAGGGACCCAGTACTTC
TRBV11-2	TRBJ2-7	-	-	CASSPSLGTGGLSYEQYF	TGTGCCAGCAGCCCTAGCCTCGGGACCGGGGGTCTCTCCTACGAGCAGTACTTC
TRBV2	TRBJ1-5	-	many	CASSEAGSKQPQHF	TGTGCCAGCAGTGAAGCAGGGTCTAAACAGCCCCAGCATTTT
TRBV28	TRBJ2-5	-	-	CASSPGAETQYF	TGTGCCAGCAGTCCTGGAGCCGAGACCCAGTACTTC
TRBV7-8	TRBJ1-5	-	few	CASSPEGGGNQPQHF	TGTGCCAGCAGCCCCGAAGGTGGTGGCAATCAGCCCCAGCATTTT
TRBV29-1	TRBJ2-1	-	many	CSVPGTNEQFF	TGCAGCGTTCCCGGCACCAATGAGCAGTTCTTC
TRBV6-2/TRBV6-3	TRBJ1-1	-	-	CASSSQPPEAFF	TGTGCCAGCAGTTCACAGCCCCCCGAAGCTTTCTTT
TRBV13	TRBJ2-7	-	few	CASSHARGNPYEQYF	TGTGCCAGCAGCCATGCTCGGGGGAACCCCTACGAGCAGTACTTC
TRBV29-1	TRBJ2-6	-	few	CSVELVGSGANVLTF	TGCAGCGTTGAGTTGGTGGGGTCTGGGGCCAACGTCCTGACTTTC
TRBV3-1	TRBJ2-3	TRBD2	few	CASSPLQWSSGDAQDTQYF	TGTGCCAGCAGCCCACTACAGTGGAGTAGCGGGGACGCACAAGATACGCAGTATTTT
TRBV20-1	TRBJ2-3	TRBD2	-	CSATGTSGSRITDTQYF	TGCAGTGCGACCGGGACTAGCGGGAGTCGGATCACAGATACGCAGTATTTT
TRBV6-2/TRBV6-3	TRBJ2-3	TRBD2	once	CASSYSPAGGPSDTQYF	TGTGCCAGCAGTTACTCCCCAGCGGGAGGGCCGTCAGATACGCAGTATTTT
TRBV7-2	TRBJ2-3	TRBD1	many	CASSPGTASTDTQYF	TGTGCCAGCAGCCCCGGGACAGCTAGCACAGATACGCAGTATTTT
TRBV3-1	TRBJ1-6	-	few	CASSLRTEYSPLHF	TGTGCCAGCAGCCTAAGGACAGAATATTCACCCCTCCACTTT
TRBV7-9	TRBJ1-1	TRBD1	many	CASSTPEWTGRGTEAFF	TGTGCCAGCAGCACCCCCGAGTGGACAGGGAGGGGCACTGAAGCTTTCTTT
TRBV4-1	TRBJ2-1	TRBD2	-	CASRPTSGGYNEQFF	TGCGCCAGCAGACCAACTAGCGGGGGATATAATGAGCAGTTCTTC
TRBV5-5	TRBJ2-1	TRBD1	-	CASSLAGGTGASYNEQFF	TGTGCCAGCAGCTTGGCCGGAGGGACAGGGGCGTCCTACAATGAGCAGTTCTTC
TRBV13	TRBJ2-7	TRBD1	few	CASSFGTGVSHEQYF	TGTGCCAGCAGCTTTGGGACAGGGGTTTCCCACGAGCAGTACTTC
TRBV9	TRBJ2-2	-	few	CASSVGDVLNTGELFF	TGTGCCAGCAGCGTAGGGGACGTACTCAACACCGGGGAGCTGTTTTTT
TRBV20-1	TRBJ1-6	-	many	CSARGDWINSPLHF	TGCAGTGCTAGAGGGGACTGGATTAATTCACCCCTCCACTTT
TRBV13	TRBJ1-1	-	few	CASSLFSPDTEAFF	TGTGCCAGCAGCTTATTTTCGCCAGACACTGAAGCTTTCTTT
TRBV27	TRBJ2-2	-	-	CASHDGDPEGTGELFF	TGTGCCAGCCATGACGGGGACCCCGAGGGCACCGGGGAGCTGTTTTTT
TRBV24-1	TRBJ2-3	TRBD2	few	CATSDAGTSGVTDTQYF	TGTGCCACCAGTGATGCCGGGACTAGCGGGGTGACGGATACGCAGTATTTT
TRBV10-2	TRBJ2-5	TRBD2	-	CASRQAGVAGGQETQYF	TGCGCCAGCCGACAGGCCGGTGTAGCGGGGGGGCAAGAGACCCAGTACTTC
TRBV30	TRBJ2-5	TRBD1	few	CAWSIWGQEETQYF	TGTGCCTGGAGTATCTGGGGACAGGAGGAGACCCAGTACTTC
TRBV29-1	TRBJ2-5	TRBD2	once	CSVGAPSGGESQYF	TGCAGCGTTGGGGCGCCTAGCGGGGGAGAGTCCCAGTACTTC
TRBV5-6	TRBJ1-4	-	-	CTSSLIGTSETNEKLFF	TGTACCAGCAGCCTAATTGGGACTTCTGAAACTAATGAAAAACTGTTTTTT
TRBV15	TRBJ1-6	TRBD1	-	CATTSQGAYYNSPLHF	TGTGCCACCACTTCTCAGGGGGCCTACTATAATTCACCCCTCCACTTT
TRBV12-3/TRBV12-4	TRBJ1-5	-	-	CASSVSYRDQPQHF	TGTGCCAGCTCAGTTTCTTACCGAGATCAGCCCCAGCATTTT
TRBV30	TRBJ2-2	-	few	CAWRIVNTGELFF	TGTGCCTGGAGAATTGTGAACACCGGGGAGCTGTTTTTT
TRBV4-3	TRBJ2-7	-	-	CASSQDRFGRAYEQYF	TGCGCCAGCAGCCAAGATCGGTTCGGACGGGCCTACGAGCAGTACTTC
TRBV27	TRBJ1-1	-	few	CASSLFAGAEAFF	TGTGCCAGCAGTTTATTTGCAGGGGCGGAAGCTTTCTTT
TRBV5-1	TRBJ2-1	-	-	CASSLGYNEQLF	TGCGCCAGCAGCCTTGGGTACAATGAGCAGCTCTTC